This is a list of T cell receptor beta chains from one sample in a study of blood T cells in healthy people across ages. MiXCR, run by TCRdb on the 5' RACE reads, gives a single entry per CDR3 protein. Here the sample spans 1.5 million to 2 million distinct CDR3 sequences, roughly two fifths being singletons. Input material: blood. These TCRs come from a human donor in good health. CDR3s include the opening cysteine and the closing phenylalanine or tryptophan. D genes are given only for firm matches. Some rows mark clone size as missing; the rest say once, few, many or name a class of expanded clone.

d_call	clone_size	v_call	j_call	cdr3_nt	cdr3_aa
NA	few	TRBV20-1	TRBJ2-1	TGCAGTGCTAGGGGGTCAAGGAATGAGCAGTTCTTC	CSARGSRNEQFF
TRBD2	NA	TRBV15	TRBJ2-1	TGTGCCACCAGCAGAGGAGCGGGGGGGTACAATGAGCAGTTCTTC	CATSRGAGGYNEQFF
TRBD1	NA	TRBV6-2/TRBV6-3	TRBJ1-1	TGTGCCAGCAGAAAGGGACAGCCGAACACTGAAGCTTTCTTT	CASRKGQPNTEAFF
NA	few	TRBV11-3	TRBJ2-7	TGTGCCAGCAGCTTAGATCTAGGGACCGCCTACGAGCAGTACTTC	CASSLDLGTAYEQYF
NA	NA	TRBV7-3	TRBJ2-4	TGTGCCAGCAGCTCGTCTTTGACGGACATTCAGTACTTC	CASSSSLTDIQYF
TRBD1	NA	TRBV6-2/TRBV6-3	TRBJ2-5	TGTGCCAGCAGTCGAGGACAGGTTGGAGAGACCCAGTACTTC	CASSRGQVGETQYF
TRBD2	NA	TRBV2	TRBJ2-1	TGTGCCAGCCTTGTGGCGGGGGGTTATGAGCAGTTCTTC	CASLVAGGYEQFF
TRBD1	NA	TRBV6-5	TRBJ1-6	TGTGCCAGCCAAACAGGGGGCACTTCACCCCTCCACTTT	CASQTGGTSPLHF
NA	few	TRBV12-3/TRBV12-4	TRBJ2-6	TGTGCCAGCACCTGGGGGCAGGGTAGCTGGGCCAACGTCCTGACTTTC	CASTWGQGSWANVLTF
NA	once	TRBV9	TRBJ1-2	TGTGCCAGCAGCGCCTGGGGGAGAAGCTATGGCTACACCTTC	CASSAWGRSYGYTF
NA	NA	TRBV7-9	TRBJ1-2	TGTGCCAGCACCTTAAGTAGCGGGTACGGCTACACCTTC	CASTLSSGYGYTF
NA	NA	TRBV3-1	TRBJ2-1	TGTGCCAGCAGCCAAGATACCCGCAACAATGAGCAGTTCTTC	CASSQDTRNNEQFF
NA	NA	TRBV29-1	TRBJ1-1	TGCAGCGCCTCCATAGGGGAGGCTGAAGCTTTCTTT	CSASIGEAEAFF
NA	few	TRBV14	TRBJ2-1	TGTGCCAGCAGCCACCCGGGCCGCAGCTCCTACAATGAGCAGTTCTTC	CASSHPGRSSYNEQFF
NA	NA	TRBV5-1	TRBJ1-5	TGCGCCAGCAGCTTCGCGGCGAATCAGCCCCAGCATTTT	CASSFAANQPQHF
NA	few	TRBV7-2	TRBJ1-2	TGTGCCAGCAGCTTAGCGCTAACAGTATATGGCTACACCTTC	CASSLALTVYGYTF
NA	many	TRBV24-1	TRBJ2-1	TGTGCCACCTCGGGGTCTTCCTACAATGAGCAGTTCTTC	CATSGSSYNEQFF
NA	NA	TRBV7-3	TRBJ2-1	TGTGCCAGCAGCTTAACGTCTGTTTGGGATGAGCAGTTCTTC	CASSLTSVWDEQFF
NA	NA	TRBV6-1	TRBJ2-1	TGTGCCAGCCTACGGACCCTTCACAATGAGCAGTTCTTC	CASLRTLHNEQFF
TRBD1	few	TRBV28	TRBJ1-2	TGTGCCAGCAGATACCGGGACAGGCCTATATATGGCTACACCTTC	CASRYRDRPIYGYTF
NA	NA	TRBV7-2	TRBJ2-7	TGTGCCAGCAGCCCAGAGACTAGAAGGGCGTCCTACGAGCAGGACTTC	CASSPETRRASYEQDF
TRBD2	NA	TRBV4-2	TRBJ2-2	TGTGCCAGCGGAGATGAGCGGGGGGTTACCGGGGAGCTGTTTTTT	CASGDERGVTGELFF
NA	NA	TRBV12-3/TRBV12-4	TRBJ2-5	TGTGCCAGCAGCTTAGTCCCCGGACAGCAAGAGACCCAGTACTTC	CASSLVPGQQETQYF
NA	NA	TRBV6-1	TRBJ1-2	TGTGCCAGCAGTGTTCTAGTTCAGGGGCGCGATGGCTACACCTTC	CASSVLVQGRDGYTF
NA	NA	TRBV4-3	TRBJ2-1	TGCGCCAGCAGCCAAGATCTACAGGGTGAGCAGTTCTTC	CASSQDLQGEQFF
TRBD1	few	TRBV20-1	TRBJ2-1	TGCAGTGCTATTCGGGACAGGGAGGGAAATGAGCAGTTCTTC	CSAIRDREGNEQFF
TRBD1	NA	TRBV3-1	TRBJ1-2	TGTGCCAGCAGCCATTGGGGACAGGGCTATGGCTACACCTTC	CASSHWGQGYGYTF
TRBD2	NA	TRBV4-3	TRBJ2-5	TGCGCCAGCAGCCAAGACTTTTTTTCCGGGCTAGCGGGGGGAACGTACCAAGAGACCCAGTACTTC	CASSQDFFSGLAGGTYQETQYF
TRBD1	few	TRBV20-1	TRBJ1-2	TGCAGTGCTTTCAAGGGCGGGACAGCGACTTTCTATGGCTACACCTTC	CSAFKGGTATFYGYTF
NA	few	TRBV7-3	TRBJ2-3	TGTGCCAGCAGCCCCTCGACATACGGTACGCAGTATTTT	CASSPSTYGTQYF
TRBD2	NA	TRBV28	TRBJ2-3	TGTGCCAGCAGTCTTGAATCTAGCGGGGGCACAGATACGCAGTATTTT	CASSLESSGGTDTQYF